The T cell receptor (beta chain) described here comes from a study of blood T cell repertoires in COVID-19. The CDR3 is 15 residues long. Trimming cost V 4 bases and J 0 bases; bases outside gene matches: 2. The germline gives CDR1 SGHNT, CDR2 YYREEE (reference sequence). In the original processing: Counts of nucleated cells, estimated from reference gene primer amplification, were obtained. Sequenced by immunoSEQ multiplex PCR; TCRdb stores in-frame clones only, minus some. The DNA was the basis for D and trimming; V, J and clone size are from that table. The sample contains around 100,000 clones, approximately 86% of which appear only once.

The chain recombines TRBV5-4 with TRBJ2-1; TRBD1 aligns across 9 bases. Specimen: peripheral blood. This TCR came from a man between 35 and 55 years old with acute or convalescent COVID-19. The CDR3 DNA reads as TGTGCCAGCAGCGGGACAGGGCTCTCCTACAATGAGCAGTTCTTC. Amino acid sequence: CASSGTGLSYNEQFF.